Described below is a single TCR beta chain sequence and its context. This specimen comes from a study of blood T cell repertoires in COVID-19. Whole-study context: The samples span acute and convalescent COVID-19 from the United States, Italy and Spain.

This CDR3 contains 16 residues. Germline-derived CDR1 and CDR2 are SGHVS and FQNEAQ. J was trimmed by 4 bases and V by 5 bases; bases with no gene match: 8. Under the authors' procedure: The authors estimated nucleated cell counts from reference gene primer amplification. TCRdb keeps only in-frame clones here, not all; method: immunoSEQ multiplex PCR. Clone size and the V and J calls come from that table; the DNA yielded D and trimming. Of roughly 170,000 clones listed, around nine tenths are singletons. The rearrangement joins TRBV7-8 to TRBJ1-2, with TRBD1 identical over 12 bases. Sequences were obtained from peripheral blood. This receptor was obtained from a young woman who had recovered from COVID-19. CDR3 residues: CASSNRDRGQTYGYTF. In DNA form, the CDR3 reads TGTGCCAGCAGCAACCGGGACAGGGGGCAGACCTATGGCTACACCTTC.